This TCR beta chain derives from a study of T cell responses to AZD1222 COVID-19 vaccine. Study-wide results and caveats: Only a handful of individuals given AZD1222 were seropositive at baseline. Repertoires were obtained solely post-peak T cell response.

The V segment lost 4 bases and the J segment 10 bases; nucleotides outside the gene matches: 10. The CDR3 sequence is 14 residues long. CDR1 and CDR2 from the germline V gene are MDHEN and SYDVKM. This clone was counted a single time. Its antigen is not identified. Here immunoSEQ multiplex PCR was the method, and the copy in TCRdb shows in-frame clones only, minus some. Here the sample spans about 130,000 clones, 75% to 90% being singletons. The chain employs TRBV28 and TRBJ1-2, with 9 bases lining up with TRBD1. This clonotype was sampled from an adult in good health. The sample consisted of peripheral blood, taken on day 0 of AZD1222 vaccination. The CDR3: CASSSEDRGFVYTF. DNA of the CDR3: TGTGCCAGCAGTTCCGAGGACAGGGGTTTTGTCTACACCTTC.